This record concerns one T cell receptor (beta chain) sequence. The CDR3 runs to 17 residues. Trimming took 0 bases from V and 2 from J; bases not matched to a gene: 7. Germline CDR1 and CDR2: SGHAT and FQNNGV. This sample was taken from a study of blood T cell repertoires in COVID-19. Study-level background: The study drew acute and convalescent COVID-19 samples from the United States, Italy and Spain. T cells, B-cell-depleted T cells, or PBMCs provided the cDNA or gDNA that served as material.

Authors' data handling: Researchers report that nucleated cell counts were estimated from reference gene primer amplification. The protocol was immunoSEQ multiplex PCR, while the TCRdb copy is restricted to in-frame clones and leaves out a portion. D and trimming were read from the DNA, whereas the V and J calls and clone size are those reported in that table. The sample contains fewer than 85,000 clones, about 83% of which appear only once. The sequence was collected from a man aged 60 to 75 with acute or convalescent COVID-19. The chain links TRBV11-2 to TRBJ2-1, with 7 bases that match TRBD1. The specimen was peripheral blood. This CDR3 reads CASSLEARGFTYNEQFF. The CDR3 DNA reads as TGTGCCAGCAGCTTAGAGGCCAGGGGGTTCACCTACAATGAGCAGTTCTTC.